This T cell receptor (beta chain) was identified in a study of HIV-infected patients and healthy controls. Overall study results and limits: Size-matching overweighted rare events from HIV-infected data when comparing patients with controls.

Reverse transcription used around 500 ng RNA and constant-region primers for alpha and beta. Separate chain-specific third strand synthesis with multiplexing indices produced the alpha and beta libraries. TCRdb recomputed calls from the 5' RACE reads with MiXCR, one row per CDR3 protein. The sample holds around 20,000 distinct CDR3 sequences, 9.5% to 15% seen once. This clonotype was counted ten times or more. As yet, its antigen is unknown. The repertoire came from unfractionated whole blood and reflected all unsorted peripheral T cells. Specimen: blood. The sequence was obtained from an adult in good health.

Written as DNA, the CDR3 is TGTGCCAGCAGTGAATCTGGAAACACCATATATTTT. Residues: CASSESGNTIYF. The chain combines TRBV2 with TRBJ1-3; D uncertain. Trimming pared 2 bases from V and 1 base from J, leaving 0 bases between. The CDR3 extends over 12 amino acids. Germline CDR1 SNHLY, CDR2 FYNNEI.